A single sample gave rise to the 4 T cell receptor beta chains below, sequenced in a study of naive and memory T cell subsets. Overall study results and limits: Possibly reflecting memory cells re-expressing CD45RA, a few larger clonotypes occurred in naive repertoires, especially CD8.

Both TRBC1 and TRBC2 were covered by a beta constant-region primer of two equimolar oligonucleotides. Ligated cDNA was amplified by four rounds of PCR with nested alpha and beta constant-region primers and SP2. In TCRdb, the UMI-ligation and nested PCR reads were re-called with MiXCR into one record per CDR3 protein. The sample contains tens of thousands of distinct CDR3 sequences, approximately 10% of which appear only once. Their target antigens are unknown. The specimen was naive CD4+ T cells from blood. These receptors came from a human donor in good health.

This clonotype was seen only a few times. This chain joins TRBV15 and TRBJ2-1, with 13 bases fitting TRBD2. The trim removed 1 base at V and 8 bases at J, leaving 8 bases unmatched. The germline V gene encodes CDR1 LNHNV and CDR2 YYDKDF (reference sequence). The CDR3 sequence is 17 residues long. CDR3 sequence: CATSRVETSGRTDEQFF. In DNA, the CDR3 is TGTGCCACCAGCAGAGTCGAGACTAGCGGGAGGACGGATGAGCAGTTCTTC.

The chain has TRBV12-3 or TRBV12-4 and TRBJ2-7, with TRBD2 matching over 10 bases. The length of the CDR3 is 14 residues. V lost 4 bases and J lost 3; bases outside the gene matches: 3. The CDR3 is CASSSVAGGYEQYF. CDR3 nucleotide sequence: TGTGCCAGCAGTTCAGTAGCGGGAGGCTACGAGCAGTACTTC.

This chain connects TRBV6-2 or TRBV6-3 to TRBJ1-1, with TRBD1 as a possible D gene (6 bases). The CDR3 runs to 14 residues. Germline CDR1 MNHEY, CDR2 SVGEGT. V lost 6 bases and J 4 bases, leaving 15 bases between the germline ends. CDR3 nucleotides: TGTGCCAGCAGCGTACAGGGTGTGGGCACTGAAGCTTTCTTT. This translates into CASSVQGVGTEAFF.

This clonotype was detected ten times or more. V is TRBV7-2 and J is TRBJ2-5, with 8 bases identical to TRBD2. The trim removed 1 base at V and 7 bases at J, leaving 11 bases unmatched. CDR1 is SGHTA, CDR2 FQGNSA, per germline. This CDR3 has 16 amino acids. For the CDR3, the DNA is TGTGCCAGCAGCTTAGATTTCGGGACTAGTCGTATGACCCAGTACTTC. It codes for CASSLDFGTSRMTQYF.